These 13 T cell receptor beta chains were all obtained from the same sample, sequenced in a study of blood T cell repertoires in COVID-19. Generated by immunoSEQ multiplex PCR, the TCRdb table keeps only in-frame clones and is missing some. Here the sample spans around 130,000 clones, roughly 89% being singletons. Sequencing input: PBMCs or T cells enriched from blood (not recorded which). The receptors stem from a woman aged 25 to 39 who had recovered from COVID-19.

V is TRBV9 and J is TRBJ1-1; 7 positions match TRBD1. CDR1 and CDR2 (germline): SGDLS, YYNGEE. This CDR3 is built from 15 residues. The trim removed 3 bases at V and 3 bases at J, leaving 8 bases unmatched. The CDR3 DNA sequence: TGTGCCAGCAGCGACTGGGACAGCCCGGACACTGAAGCTTTCTTT. It codes for CASSDWDSPDTEAFF.

This sequence joins TRBV18 and TRBJ1-4; 8 bases agree with TRBD1. CDR3 size: 18 residues. Germline V gives CDR1 KGHSH, CDR2 LQKENI. V was pared by 0 bases and J by 0 bases, with 6 bases of the junction left unmatched. The CDR3, as DNA: TGTGCCAGCTCACCACCTACAGGGGGAATTGCAACTAATGAAAAACTGTTTTTT. Protein: CASSPPTGGIATNEKLFF.

The chain has TRBV7-9 and TRBJ1-1; perhaps TRBD1 as D (5 bases). V was clipped by 2 bases and J by 1 base, with 11 bases between them. CDR1 and CDR2 (germline): SEHNR, FQNEAQ (reference sequence). CDR3 length: 15 residues. As DNA, the CDR3 is TGTGCCAGCAGCTTATGGGCGGGGGGGAACACTGAAGCTTTCTTT. It encodes CASSLWAGGNTEAFF.

Written as DNA, the CDR3 is TGTGCCAGCAGTAGCCGACTAGCGGGTTTCCAAGAGACCCAGTACTTC. This sequence encodes CASSSRLAGFQETQYF. The chain combines TRBV7-2 with TRBJ2-5; 10 positions agree with TRBD2. Losses at the gene ends were 6 bases for V and 1 base for J; bases not matched to a gene: 8. The CDR3 length is 16 residues. CDR1 SGHTA and CDR2 FQGNSA come from the germline V gene.

The table lists this clone with a count of one. This chain joins TRBV11-1 and TRBJ1-2; TRBD1 aligns across 9 bases. V trimming: 4 bases; J trimming: 3 bases; junction bases outside the gene matches: 6. Germline V gives CDR1 SGHAT, CDR2 FQDESV (reference sequence). The length of the CDR3 is 15 residues. DNA of the CDR3: TGTGCCAGCAGCTCTTCCGGGACAGGGCACTATGGCTACACCTTC. It specifies CASSSSGTGHYGYTF.

This chain joins TRBV6-6 and TRBJ2-5; 8 bases match TRBD1. The V segment lost 6 bases and the J segment 5 bases; nucleotides outside the gene matches: 2. The germline gives CDR1 MNHNY, CDR2 SVGAGI (reference sequence). The CDR3 runs to 12 residues. The CDR3 DNA reads as TGTGCCAGCAGGAGACAGGGGGAGACCCAGTACTTC. The encoded protein is CASRRQGETQYF.

The gene calls are TRBV4-3 and TRBJ2-2; D remains unclear. In germline, CDR1 is LGHNA, CDR2 YSLEER. CDR3 length: 14 amino acids. Trimming took off 3 bases at V and 6 bases at J, with 11 bases between the two ends. The CDR3 bases are TGCGCCAGCAGCCACTCCCAACGGGCCGGGGAGCTGTTTTTT. As protein: CASSHSQRAGELFF.

The chain joins TRBV29-1 to TRBJ2-2; 8 bases line up with TRBD1. V shed 5 bases and J 6 bases; nucleotides not matched to a gene: 8. The CDR3 contains 14 residues. Germline-derived CDR1 and CDR2 are SQVTM and ANQGSEA. As DNA, the CDR3 is TGCAGCGTTTCCGGACAGGGCTGGGCCGGGGAGCTGTTTTTT. Translating gives CSVSGQGWAGELFF.

V and J are TRBV6-5 and TRBJ2-1, with D perhaps TRBD1 (5 bases). The V end lost 5 bases, the J end lost 2 bases, and 13 bases lay between the germline ends. In germline, CDR1 is MNHEY, CDR2 SVGAGI. CDR3 length: 15 amino acids. CDR3 region: CASSRQGIPYNEQFF. DNA for the CDR3: TGTGCCAGCAGTAGGCAGGGCATTCCCTACAATGAGCAGTTCTTC.

V gene TRBV11-2 combines with J gene TRBJ2-5; D is possibly TRBD1 (5 bases). The CDR3 consists of 14 residues. The V and J ends lost 5 bases and 5 bases respectively, with 15 bases between them. Germline CDR1 and CDR2: SGHAT and FQNNGV. CDR3 sequence: CASSPPRAWETQYF. For the CDR3, the DNA is TGTGCCAGCAGCCCCCCCAGGGCATGGGAGACCCAGTACTTC.

The chain combines TRBV3-1 (or the pseudogene TRBV3-2) with TRBJ2-1, with 7 bases fitting TRBD2. Germline loops: CDR1 LGHDT, CDR2 YNNKEL (reference sequence). J was trimmed by 7 bases and V by 4 bases; bases with no gene match: 7. There are 14 residues in the CDR3. The CDR3 sequence: CASSRGLVVNEQFF. The DNA of the CDR3 is TGTGCCAGCAGCCGAGGACTAGTTGTAAATGAGCAGTTCTTC.

This clone came up a few times. The chain recombines TRBV9 with TRBJ1-2, with D hard to call. CDR1 and CDR2 (germline): SGDLS, YYNGEE. The CDR3 covers 14 residues. V lost 3 bases and J 6 bases, leaving 15 bases between the germline ends. DNA for the CDR3: TGTGCCAGCAGCGCCCGCCACCAGGTGAATGGCTACACCTTC. Encoded protein: CASSARHQVNGYTF. The full variable domain, with the rest looked up from reference TRBV9 and TRBJ1-2, is DSGVTQTPKHLITATGQRVTLRCSPRSGDLSVYWYQQSLDQGLQFLIQYYNGEERAKGNILERFSAQQFPDLHSELNLSSLELGDSALYFCASSARHQVNGYTFGSGTRLTVV.

The chain links TRBV7-6 to TRBJ1-1, with D perhaps TRBD1 (5 bases). V was pared by 2 bases and J by 1 base, with 17 bases between. CDR3 length: 17 amino acids. From germline, CDR1 is SGHVS and CDR2 FNYEAQ. The chain's CDR3 is CASSLRAQGLGNTEAFF. CDR3 nucleotide sequence: TGTGCCAGCAGCTTACGGGCCCAGGGATTGGGGAACACTGAAGCTTTCTTT.